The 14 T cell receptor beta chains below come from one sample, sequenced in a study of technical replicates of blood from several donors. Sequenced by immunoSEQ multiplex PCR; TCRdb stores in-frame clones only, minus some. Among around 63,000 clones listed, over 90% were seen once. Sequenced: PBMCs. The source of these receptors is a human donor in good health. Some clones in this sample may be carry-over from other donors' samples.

The CDR3: CAWAAGQETQYF. For the CDR3, the DNA is TGTGCCTGGGCGGCGGGGCAAGAGACCCAGTACTTC. The chain employs TRBV30 and TRBJ2-5, with a possible D match to TRBD2 (6 bases). Trimming took 5 bases from V and 2 from J, leaving 9 bases between them. The CDR3 is made up of 12 amino acids. Germline V lookup: CDR1 GTSNPN, CDR2 SVGIG (reference sequence).

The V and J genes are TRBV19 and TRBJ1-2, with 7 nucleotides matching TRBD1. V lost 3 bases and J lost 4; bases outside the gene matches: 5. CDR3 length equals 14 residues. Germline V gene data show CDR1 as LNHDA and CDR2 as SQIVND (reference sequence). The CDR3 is CASSILGTAYGYTF. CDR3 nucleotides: TGTGCCAGTAGTATCCTCGGGACAGCCTATGGCTACACCTTC.

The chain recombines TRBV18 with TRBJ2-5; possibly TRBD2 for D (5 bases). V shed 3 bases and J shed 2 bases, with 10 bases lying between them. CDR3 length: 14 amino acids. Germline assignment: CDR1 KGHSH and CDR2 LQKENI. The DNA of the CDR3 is TGTGCCAGCTCACCGCGGCGGGCTCAAGAGACCCAGTACTTC. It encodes CASSPRRAQETQYF.

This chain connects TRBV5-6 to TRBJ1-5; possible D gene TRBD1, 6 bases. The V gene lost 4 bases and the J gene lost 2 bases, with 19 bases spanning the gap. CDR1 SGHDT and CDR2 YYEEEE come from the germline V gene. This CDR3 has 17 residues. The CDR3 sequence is CASSKNEGTYGNQPQHF. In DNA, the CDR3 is TGTGCCAGCAGCAAAAACGAAGGGACATACGGCAATCAGCCCCAGCATTTT.

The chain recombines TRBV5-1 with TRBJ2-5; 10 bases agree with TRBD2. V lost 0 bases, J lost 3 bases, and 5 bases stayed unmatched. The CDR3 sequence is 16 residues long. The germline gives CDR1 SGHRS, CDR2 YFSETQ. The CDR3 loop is CASSLGPTSGEETQYF. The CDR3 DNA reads TGCGCCAGCAGCTTGGGACCTACTAGCGGGGAAGAGACCCAGTACTTC.

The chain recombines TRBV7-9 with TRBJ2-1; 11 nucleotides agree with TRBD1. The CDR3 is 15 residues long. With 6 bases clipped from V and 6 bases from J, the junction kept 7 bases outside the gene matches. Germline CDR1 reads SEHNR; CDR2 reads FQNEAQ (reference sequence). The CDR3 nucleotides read TGTGCCAGCAGAAGAGGACAGGGGGCCGTCAATGAGCAGTTCTTC. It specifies CASRRGQGAVNEQFF.

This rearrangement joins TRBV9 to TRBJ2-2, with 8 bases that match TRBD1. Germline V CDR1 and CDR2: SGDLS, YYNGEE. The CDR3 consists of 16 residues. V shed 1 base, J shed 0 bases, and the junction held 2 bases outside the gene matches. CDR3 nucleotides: TGTGCCAGCAGCGTACAGGGGGCTCCGAACACCGGGGAGCTGTTTTTT. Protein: CASSVQGAPNTGELFF.

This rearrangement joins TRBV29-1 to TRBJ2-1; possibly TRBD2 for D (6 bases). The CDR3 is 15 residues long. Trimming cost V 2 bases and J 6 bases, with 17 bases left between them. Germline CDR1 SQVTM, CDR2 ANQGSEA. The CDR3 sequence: CSVETGTSLRNEQFF. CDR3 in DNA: TGCAGCGTTGAAACGGGAACTAGCCTCCGCAATGAGCAGTTCTTC.

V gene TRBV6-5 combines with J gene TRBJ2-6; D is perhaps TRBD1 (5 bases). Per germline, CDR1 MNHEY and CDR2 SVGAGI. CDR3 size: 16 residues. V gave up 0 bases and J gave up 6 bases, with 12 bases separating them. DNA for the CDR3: TGTGCCAGCAGTTACTCGGGGCGGATGGAGGCCAACGTCCTGACTTTC. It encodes CASSYSGRMEANVLTF.

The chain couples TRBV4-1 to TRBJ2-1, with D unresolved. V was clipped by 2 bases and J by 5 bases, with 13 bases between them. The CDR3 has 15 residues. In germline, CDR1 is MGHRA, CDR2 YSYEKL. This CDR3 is CASSQTGYWDNEQFF. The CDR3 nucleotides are TGCGCCAGCAGCCAAACCGGGTATTGGGACAATGAGCAGTTCTTC.

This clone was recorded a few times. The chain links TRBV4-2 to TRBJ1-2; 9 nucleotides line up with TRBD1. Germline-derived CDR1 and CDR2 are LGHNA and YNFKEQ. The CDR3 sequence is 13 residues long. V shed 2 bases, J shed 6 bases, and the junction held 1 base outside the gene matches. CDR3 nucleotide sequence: TGTGCCAGCAGCCAACGGACAGGGGATGGCTACACCTTC. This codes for CASSQRTGDGYTF.

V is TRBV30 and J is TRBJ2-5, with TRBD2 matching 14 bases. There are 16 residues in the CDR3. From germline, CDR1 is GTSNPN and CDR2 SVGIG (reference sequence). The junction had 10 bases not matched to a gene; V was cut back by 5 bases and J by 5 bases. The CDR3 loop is CAWGPRTSGRRETQYF. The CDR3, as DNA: TGTGCCTGGGGGCCCCGGACTAGCGGGAGGAGGGAGACCCAGTACTTC.

CDR3 sequence reads: CASSSGLAGGPGFF. CDR3 in DNA: TGTGCCAGCAGCTCGGGACTAGCGGGGGGGCCGGGGTTCTTC. The rearrangement links TRBV7-2 to TRBJ2-1; 16 bases fit TRBD2. CDR3 size: 14 residues. V shed 4 bases and J 15 bases; nucleotides not matched to a gene: 6. Germline CDR1 reads SGHTA; CDR2 reads FQGNSA.

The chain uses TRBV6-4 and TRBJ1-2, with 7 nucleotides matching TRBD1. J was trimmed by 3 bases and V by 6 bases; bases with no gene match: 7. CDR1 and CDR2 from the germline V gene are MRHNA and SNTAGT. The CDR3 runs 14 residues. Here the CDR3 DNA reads TGTGCCAGCAGCCCACAGGGGACAGACTATGGCTACACCTTC. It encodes CASSPQGTDYGYTF.